This T cell receptor (beta chain) comes out of a study of tissue T cells after allogeneic stem cell transplantation. In the case of this clone: Each gene name is a mouse one. The CDR3 end falls 1 residue outside the read, so it is completed with the germline J gene. Other DNA sequences in the sample encode the same CDR3.

The trim removed 1 base at V and 0 bases at J, leaving 0 bases unmatched. The CDR3 is 14 residues long. Germline V gene data show CDR1 as NNHNN and CDR2 as SYGAGS (reference sequence). Profiling relied on immunoSEQ multiplex PCR, and the TCRdb table lists in-frame clones only, not all of them. The sample includes 40,000 to 60,000 clones, roughly 75% of them seen just once. The chain recombines TRBV13-2 with TRBJ2-7; 8 bases match TRBD2. Sequencing used sorted cells pooled from one or two spleens. This clonotype was obtained from a pool of C57BL/6 mice in good health. This CDR3 reads CASGDWGGSYEQYF. CDR3 bases read: TGTGCCAGCGGTGATTGGGGGGGCTCCTATGAACAGTAC.